The 24 T cell receptor beta chains given below trace back to one sample, sequenced in a study of blood T cell repertoires in COVID-19. The table came from immunoSEQ multiplex PCR; TCRdb's copy has only in-frame clones and leaves some out. The data hold some 70,000 clones, with 87% observed a single time. Sequenced: peripheral blood. The source is a man in his fifties with active COVID-19.

CDR3 DNA sequence: TGTGCCAGCAGCCCCCAGACAGGTAACACTGAAGCTTTCTTT. Its protein product is CASSPQTGNTEAFF. V gene TRBV7-2 combines with J gene TRBJ1-1; a possible D gene is TRBD1 (6 bases). There are 14 residues in the CDR3. Germline V gene sequence: CDR1 SGHTA, CDR2 FQGNSA. V lost 5 bases, J lost 2 bases, and 12 bases lay in between.

The chain has TRBV5-4 and TRBJ2-5, with 11 bases fitting TRBD2. The CDR3 consists of 17 residues. CDR1 is SGHNT and CDR2 is YYREEE in the germline V gene (reference sequence). V was clipped by 0 bases and J by 2 bases; unmatched bases: 6. CDR3 sequence reads: CASSLGASGGLQETQYF. The CDR3 bases are TGTGCCAGCAGCTTGGGGGCTAGCGGGGGGCTTCAAGAGACCCAGTACTTC.

This chain links TRBV29-1 with TRBJ2-3; TRBD2 aligns across 10 bases. The ends lost 3 bases at V and 6 bases at J; junction bases unmatched: 6. Germline loops: CDR1 SQVTM, CDR2 ANQGSEA. The CDR3 sequence is 14 residues long. CDR3 sequence: CSVDSGGSRDTQYF. The CDR3, as DNA: TGCAGCGTTGATAGCGGGGGGTCTCGTGATACGCAGTATTTT.

This rearrangement joins TRBV7-8 to TRBJ2-1; 8 bases are shared with TRBD1. In germline, CDR1 is SGHVS, CDR2 FQNEAQ. The CDR3 contains 15 residues. V trimming: 7 bases; J trimming: 8 bases; junction bases outside the gene matches: 13. CDR3 residues: CASKVAGSQGDEQFF. CDR3 nucleotides: TGTGCCAGCAAAGTTGCGGGATCACAGGGGGATGAGCAGTTCTTC.

V gene TRBV5-4 combines with J gene TRBJ2-3, with 8 bases identical to TRBD1. The length of the CDR3 is 15 residues. The V segment lost 3 bases and the J segment 3 bases; nucleotides outside the gene matches: 6. CDR1 is SGHNT and CDR2 is YYREEE in the germline V gene (reference sequence). This chain's CDR3 is CASSWPRDRTDTQYF. The CDR3 region has the DNA TGTGCCAGCAGCTGGCCGCGGGACAGGACAGATACGCAGTATTTT.

The chain carries TRBV2 and TRBJ1-2; D uncertain. V was clipped by 6 bases and J by 8 bases, with 7 bases between them. This CDR3 is 10 amino acids long. Per germline, CDR1 SNHLY and CDR2 FYNNEI. The CDR3 DNA reads as TGTGCCAGCAGGCTACAGGGCTACACCTTC. It is translated as CASRLQGYTF.

The gene calls are TRBV4-2 and TRBJ2-3; D unclear. Germline V gives CDR1 LGHNA, CDR2 YNFKEQ. CDR3 length: 16 amino acids. The ends were cut back, 0 bases at V and 0 bases at J, with 10 bases in the middle. The DNA of the CDR3 is TGTGCCAGCAGCCAAGAAGCCTTCTCTAGCACAGATACGCAGTATTTT. The encoded protein is CASSQEAFSSTDTQYF.

This rearrangement joins TRBV9 to TRBJ2-2; 10 nucleotides match TRBD2. The CDR3 runs to 15 residues. The V gene's germline CDR1 is SGDLS and CDR2 YYNGEE. J lost 3 bases, V lost 4 bases, and 3 bases had no gene match. CDR3 nucleotides: TGTGCCAGCAGCACTGGGACTAGCGACACCGGGGAGCTGTTTTTT. Its protein product is CASSTGTSDTGELFF.

The rearrangement uses TRBV29-1 and TRBJ1-4; no reliable D call. Germline CDR1 reads SQVTM; CDR2 reads ANQGSEA. Trimming cost V 5 bases and J 5 bases, with 15 bases left between them. CDR3 size: 14 residues. CDR3 coding DNA: TGCAGCGTTTTCTGGGTGGGCCTGAATGAAAAACTGTTTTTT. It is translated as CSVFWVGLNEKLFF.

The chain carries TRBV6-5 and TRBJ1-6; TRBD1 matches at 9 bases. Germline CDR1 MNHEY, CDR2 SVGAGI. The CDR3 is 15 residues long. V trimming: 2 bases; J trimming: 7 bases; junction bases outside the gene matches: 3. The CDR3 reads CASSYADRGNSPLHF. In DNA, the CDR3 is TGTGCCAGCAGTTACGCGGACAGGGGAAATTCACCCCTCCACTTT.

J is TRBJ2-5 and V is TRBV18, with 8 bases lining up with TRBD1. Germline V lookup: CDR1 KGHSH, CDR2 LQKENI. The CDR3 is made up of 14 amino acids. V trimming: 6 bases; J trimming: 5 bases; junction bases outside the gene matches: 8. The CDR3 sequence is CASSNQGARETQYF. The CDR3 DNA is TGTGCCAGCTCCAACCAGGGGGCGCGTGAGACCCAGTACTTC.

V and J are TRBV19 and TRBJ2-1; 10 nucleotides align to TRBD2. Per the germline V gene, CDR1 is LNHDA and CDR2 is SQIVND (reference sequence). The CDR3 sequence is 14 residues long. The ends lost 7 bases at V and 7 bases at J; junction bases unmatched: 7. CDR3: CASIIQAGGNEQFF. CDR3 nucleotides: TGTGCCAGTATTATTCAAGCGGGGGGGAATGAGCAGTTCTTC.

The rearrangement links TRBV30 to TRBJ2-7, with a possible D match to TRBD2 (6 bases). The CDR3 has 14 amino acids. Trimming took off 2 bases at V and 2 bases at J, with 13 bases between the two ends. The germline V gene has CDR1 GTSNPN and CDR2 SVGIG (reference sequence). The CDR3 is CAWSMWEVPYEQYF. The CDR3 bases are TGTGCCTGGAGTATGTGGGAGGTTCCCTACGAGCAGTACTTC.

The J gene is TRBJ1-3, the V gene TRBV19, with a possible D match to TRBD1 (6 bases). CDR1 and CDR2 from the germline V gene are LNHDA and SQIVND (reference sequence). The CDR3 contains 15 residues. Trimming stripped 7 bases from V and 4 bases from J, with 17 bases between. The CDR3 loop reads CASTDQQGRGNTIYF. Here the CDR3 DNA reads TGTGCCAGTACCGATCAACAGGGTCGGGGAAACACCATATATTTT.

This chain links TRBV15 with TRBJ2-1; TRBD2 matches 12 bases. The CDR3 loop spans 15 amino acids. The V and J ends lost 5 bases and 3 bases, in that order; junction bases with no gene match: 2. From germline, CDR1 is LNHNV and CDR2 YYDKDF (reference sequence). The CDR3 reads CATSGLAGNYNEQFF. The CDR3 DNA reads as TGTGCCACCAGCGGACTAGCGGGGAACTACAATGAGCAGTTCTTC.

The rearrangement joins TRBV5-6 to TRBJ1-1, with D perhaps TRBD1 (6 bases). Trimming pared 9 bases from V and 4 bases from J, leaving 19 bases between. The CDR3 totals 14 residues. Germline V CDR1 and CDR2: SGHDT, YYEEEE. CDR3 loop: CATTRRGAGTEAFF. The CDR3 DNA sequence: TGTGCCACCACCCGGCGGGGGGCTGGCACTGAAGCTTTCTTT.

The chain is built from TRBV25-1 and TRBJ1-1, with 7 nucleotides matching TRBD1. Losses at the gene ends were 1 base for V and 0 bases for J; bases not matched to a gene: 8. CDR1 and CDR2 from the germline V gene are MGHDK and SYGVNS. This CDR3 region has 17 residues. CDR3 nucleotide sequence: TGTGCCAGCAGTGAATCCCCACTGGACAGGCTGAACACTGAAGCTTTCTTT. This encodes CASSESPLDRLNTEAFF.

The V and J genes are TRBV21-1 and TRBJ1-5; the listed D gene, TRBD1, was not tested against the DNA. TRBV21-1 is deemed a pseudogene. The CDR3 contains 14 residues. CDR3 coding DNA: TGTGCCAGCAACTCGACAGGGACCCATCAGCCCCAGCATTTT. Translating gives CASNSTGTHQPQHF.

The V call is TRBV2, the J call TRBJ2-1; 10 nucleotides agree with TRBD2. The CDR3 extends over 15 amino acids. The germline V gene encodes CDR1 SNHLY and CDR2 FYNNEI. Trimming took 5 bases from V and 4 from J; bases not matched to a gene: 5. The CDR3: CASSLQRGGYNEQFF. CDR3 sequence (DNA): TGTGCCAGCAGTCTTCAGCGGGGGGGGTACAATGAGCAGTTCTTC.

The chain has TRBV24-1 and TRBJ1-6, with D hard to call. Germline CDR1 is KGHDR and CDR2 is SFDVKD. The V and J ends lost 4 bases and 11 bases respectively, with 8 bases between them. The CDR3 length is 12 residues. CDR3 DNA sequence: TGTGCCACCAGTGAAAACGGGGCACCCCTCCACTTT. Protein sequence: CATSENGAPLHF.

This chain connects TRBV28 to TRBJ2-5; 15 bases fit TRBD2. Looked up from germline, CDR1 is MDHEN and CDR2 is SYDVKM. With V trimmed by 4 bases and J by 2 bases, 2 bases remained unmatched. This CDR3 comprises 16 residues. As DNA, the CDR3 is TGTGCCAGCAGTTCCGGACTAGCGGGGGGGCAAGAGACCCAGTACTTC. It translates to CASSSGLAGGQETQYF.

The V gene is TRBV4-2, the J gene TRBJ1-1; possible D gene TRBD1, 5 bases. V lost 1 base, J lost 5 bases, and 20 bases lay in between. CDR3 length: 17 residues. Germline V lookup: CDR1 LGHNA, CDR2 YNFKEQ. The CDR3 protein is CASSQVFQGSDMTEAFF. The CDR3 DNA reads TGTGCCAGCAGCCAAGTTTTCCAGGGCTCGGATATGACTGAAGCTTTCTTT.

The chain recombines TRBV4-3 with TRBJ1-4, with D maybe TRBD1 (5 bases). Trimming left V 0 bases short and J 7 bases short, with 15 bases between. This CDR3 has 16 residues. Germline loops: CDR1 LGHNA, CDR2 YSLEER. The CDR3 protein is CASSQDLRGTGEKLFF. The DNA for the CDR3 is TGCGCCAGCAGCCAAGATTTAAGGGGCACGGGTGAAAAACTGTTTTTT.

This chain connects TRBV2 to TRBJ2-5; TRBD1 is a possible D gene (6 bases). This CDR3 spans 13 amino acids. CDR1 is SNHLY and CDR2 is FYNNEI in the germline V gene. The V end lost 6 bases, the J end lost 8 bases, and 16 bases lay between the germline ends. The CDR3 spells CASSSTGTYTQYF. The CDR3 coding sequence is TGTGCCAGCAGCTCCACCGGGACATACACCCAGTACTTC.